This is a list of T cell receptor beta chains from one sample in a study of blood T cell repertoires in COVID-19. The table came from immunoSEQ multiplex PCR; TCRdb's copy has only in-frame clones and leaves some out. The sample has 85,000 to 110,000 clones, roughly 90% seen once. Sample: peripheral blood. These receptors were obtained from a woman aged 55 to 70 with acute or convalescent COVID-19. Each CDR3 is given without its conserved first and last residue.

TRBV28	TRBJ1-6	ASTTNSPLH
TRBV7-9	TRBJ2-5	ASNPWAGEGPGY
TRBV11-2	TRBJ1-2	ASSLETGVRDGYT
TRBV2	TRBJ1-6	ASRVQEVNSPLH
TRBV7-2	TRBJ2-7	ASTLGTSVGTEQY
TRBV5-1	TRBJ1-1	ASSLEGQKNTEAF
TRBV7-9	TRBJ1-2	ASSPTGGANYGYT
TRBV28	TRBJ2-1	ASTPPPPFDNEQF
TRBV19	TRBJ1-1	ASSISQRGITEAF
TRBV7-2	TRBJ1-5	ASSSGQVVQPQH
TRBV28	TRBJ1-5	ASRIGTGDSSNQPQH
TRBV9	TRBJ2-2	ASSVEGTITGELF
TRBV9	TRBJ2-1	ASSVALAGVKQF
TRBV19	TRBJ2-5	ASSIRAGGPPETQY
TRBV5-4	TRBJ1-1	ASSSQRDRISREAF
TRBV19	TRBJ2-3	ASKGDPTDTQY
TRBV11-3	TRBJ2-1	ASSLAAALPNNEQF
TRBV29-1	TRBJ2-5	SVGQGETQY
TRBV3-1/TRBV3-2	TRBJ2-1	ASSHPARRGSYNEQF
TRBV5-1	TRBJ2-3	ASSLRPADTQY
TRBV2	TRBJ1-1	ASRGDRLNTEAF
TRBV12-5	TRBJ1-3	ASGWDRLGNTIY
TRBV9	TRBJ2-3	ASSVDRGVTDTQY
TRBV6-5	TRBJ1-5	ASNRQINQPQH
TRBV6-5	TRBJ1-1	ASGLGLNTEAF
TRBV11-2	TRBJ2-5	ASSLASGWETQY
TRBV30	TRBJ2-1	AWSKREPYEQF
TRBV27	TRBJ1-2	ATRGRFPPYVST
TRBV25-1	TRBJ1-2	ASQISGQIYGYT
TRBV7-8	TRBJ2-3	ASRLLGTDTQY
TRBV7-2	TRBJ2-3	ASSPVAGVGTDTQY
TRBV5-1	TRBJ1-1	ASSHGQNTEAF
TRBV13	TRBJ2-6	ASSPQATSYSGANVLT
TRBV4-1	TRBJ2-1	ASMPGTTNEQF
TRBV19	TRBJ2-1	ASTPRGAGVRNEQF
TRBV5-1	TRBJ1-1	ASSLGGRDTEAF
TRBV3-1/TRBV3-2	TRBJ2-5	ASSRNLRTSGRQTQY
TRBV2	TRBJ2-5	ASSLELETQY
TRBV18	TRBJ1-3	ASSRDSAGNTIY
TRBV2	TRBJ1-2	ASTLTGDSYGYT
TRBV5-1	TRBJ1-1	ASSLAALEVNTEAF
TRBV19	TRBJ1-1	ASSTGQLNTEAF
TRBV2	TRBJ1-1	ASSGDSQTEAF
TRBV6-5	TRBJ2-7	ASSYYQGGYEQY
TRBV2	TRBJ1-1	ASSEIFRETEAF